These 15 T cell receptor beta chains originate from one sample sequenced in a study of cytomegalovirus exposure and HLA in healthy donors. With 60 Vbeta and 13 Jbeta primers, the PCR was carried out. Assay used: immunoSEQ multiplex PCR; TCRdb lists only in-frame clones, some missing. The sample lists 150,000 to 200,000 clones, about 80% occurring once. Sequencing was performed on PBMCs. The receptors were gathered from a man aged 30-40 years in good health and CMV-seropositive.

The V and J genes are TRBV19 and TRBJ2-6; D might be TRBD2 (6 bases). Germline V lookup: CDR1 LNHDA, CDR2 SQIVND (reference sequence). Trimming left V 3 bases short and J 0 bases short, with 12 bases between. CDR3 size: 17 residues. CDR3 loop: CASSMGGSVSGANVLTF. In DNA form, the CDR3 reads TGTGCCAGTAGTATGGGGGGAAGCGTCTCTGGGGCCAACGTCCTGACTTTC.

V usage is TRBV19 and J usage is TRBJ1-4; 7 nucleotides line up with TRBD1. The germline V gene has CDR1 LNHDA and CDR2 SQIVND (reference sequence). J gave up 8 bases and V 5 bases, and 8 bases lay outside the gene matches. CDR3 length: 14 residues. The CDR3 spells CASSLTGRGEKLFF. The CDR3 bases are TGTGCCAGTAGTTTGACAGGGAGAGGGGAAAAACTGTTTTTT.

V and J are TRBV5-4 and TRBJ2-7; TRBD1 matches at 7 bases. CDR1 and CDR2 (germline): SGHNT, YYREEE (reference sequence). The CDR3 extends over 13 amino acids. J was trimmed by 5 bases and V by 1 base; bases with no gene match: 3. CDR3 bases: TGTGCCAGCAGCTTGACAGGGGTTGACGAGCAGTACTTC. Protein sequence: CASSLTGVDEQYF. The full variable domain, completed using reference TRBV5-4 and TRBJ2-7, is ETGVTQSPTHLIKTRGQQVTLRCSSQSGHNTVSWYQQALGQGPQFIFQYYREEENGRGNFPPRFSGLQFPNYSSELNVNALELDDSALYLCASSLTGVDEQYFGPGTRLTVT.

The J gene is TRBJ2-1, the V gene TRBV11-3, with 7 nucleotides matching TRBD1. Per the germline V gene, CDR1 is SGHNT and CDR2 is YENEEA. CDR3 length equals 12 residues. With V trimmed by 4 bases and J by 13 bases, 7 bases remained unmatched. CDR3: CASSSPQGPQFF. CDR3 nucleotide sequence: TGTGCCAGCAGCTCTCCACAGGGGCCCCAGTTCTTC.

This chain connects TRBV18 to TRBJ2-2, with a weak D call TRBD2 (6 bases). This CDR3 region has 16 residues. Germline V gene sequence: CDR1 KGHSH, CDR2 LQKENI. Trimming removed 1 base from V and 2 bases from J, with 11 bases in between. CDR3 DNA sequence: TGTGCCAGCTCACCACGTAGCGGCGGTAACACCGGGGAGCTGTTTTTT. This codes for CASSPRSGGNTGELFF.

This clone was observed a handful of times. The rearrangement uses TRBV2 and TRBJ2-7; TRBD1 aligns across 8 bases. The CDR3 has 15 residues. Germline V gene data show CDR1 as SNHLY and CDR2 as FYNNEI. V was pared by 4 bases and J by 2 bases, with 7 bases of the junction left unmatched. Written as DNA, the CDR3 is TGTGCCAGCAGTGCAGTTCCGGGACAGGCCTACGAGCAGTACTTC. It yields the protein CASSAVPGQAYEQYF.

The CDR3 DNA follows: TGTGCCAGCAGCTTAGTGCCCAGCGGGGGGGTTCTGGATACGCAGTATTTT. Protein product: CASSLVPSGGVLDTQYF. The rearrangement uses TRBV7-8 and TRBJ2-3; 10 positions agree with TRBD2. This CDR3 spans 17 amino acids. V was pared by 1 base and J by 6 bases, with 10 bases of the junction left unmatched. Germline assignment: CDR1 SGHVS and CDR2 FQNEAQ.

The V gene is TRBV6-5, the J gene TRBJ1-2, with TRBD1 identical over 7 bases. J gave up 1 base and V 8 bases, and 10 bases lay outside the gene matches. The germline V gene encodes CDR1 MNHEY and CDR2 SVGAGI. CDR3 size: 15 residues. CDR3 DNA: TGTGCCAGCCGCATGGCCAGGGGGGATAACTATGGCTACACCTTC. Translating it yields CASRMARGDNYGYTF.

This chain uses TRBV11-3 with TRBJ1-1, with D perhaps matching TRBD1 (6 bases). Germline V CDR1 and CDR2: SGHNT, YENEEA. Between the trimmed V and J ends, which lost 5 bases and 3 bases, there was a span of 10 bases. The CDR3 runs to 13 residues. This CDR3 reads CASSLAGDTEAFF. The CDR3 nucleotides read TGTGCCAGCAGCCTAGCAGGGGACACTGAAGCTTTCTTT.

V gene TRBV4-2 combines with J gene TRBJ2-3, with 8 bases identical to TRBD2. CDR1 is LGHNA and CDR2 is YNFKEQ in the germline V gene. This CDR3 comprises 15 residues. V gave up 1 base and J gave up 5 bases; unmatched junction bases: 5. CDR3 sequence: CASSQGSGGLDTQYF. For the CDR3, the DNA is TGTGCCAGCAGCCAAGGGTCGGGAGGGTTAGATACGCAGTATTTT.

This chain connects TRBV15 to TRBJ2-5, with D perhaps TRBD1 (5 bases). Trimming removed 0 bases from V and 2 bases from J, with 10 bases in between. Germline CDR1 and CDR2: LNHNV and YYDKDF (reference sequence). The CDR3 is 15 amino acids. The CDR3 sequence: CATSRDGYRQETQYF. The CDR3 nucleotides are TGTGCCACCAGCAGAGACGGGTACAGGCAAGAGACCCAGTACTTC. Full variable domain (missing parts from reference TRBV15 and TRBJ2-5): DAMVIQNPRYQVTQFGKPVTLSCSQTLNHNVMYWYQQKSSQAPKLLFHYYDKDFNNEADTPDNFQSRRPNTSFCFLDIRSPGLGDTAMYLCATSRDGYRQETQYFGPGTRLLVL.

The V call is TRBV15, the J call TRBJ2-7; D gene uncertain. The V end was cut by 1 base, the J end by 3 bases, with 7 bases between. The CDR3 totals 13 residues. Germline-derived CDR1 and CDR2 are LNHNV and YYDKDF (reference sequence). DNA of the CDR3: TGTGCCACCAGCAGAGTAAGCAACTACGAGCAGTACTTC. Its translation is CATSRVSNYEQYF.

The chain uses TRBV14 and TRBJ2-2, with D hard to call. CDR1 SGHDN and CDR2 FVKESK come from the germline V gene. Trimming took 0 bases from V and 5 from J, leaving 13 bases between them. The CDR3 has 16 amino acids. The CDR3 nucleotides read TGTGCCAGCAGCCAAGAACACATTAGCCCTACCGGGGAGCTGTTTTTT. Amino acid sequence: CASSQEHISPTGELFF.

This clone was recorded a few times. In nucleotides, the CDR3 is TGCGCCAGCAGCTGGACTAGCGGGGGGGCCGAGACCCAGTACTTC. Translation gives CASSWTSGGAETQYF. The genes are TRBV5-1 and TRBJ2-5; 15 bases are shared with TRBD2. V lost 3 bases and J lost 5; bases outside the gene matches: 2. From germline, CDR1 is SGHRS and CDR2 YFSETQ. CDR3 length: 15 residues.

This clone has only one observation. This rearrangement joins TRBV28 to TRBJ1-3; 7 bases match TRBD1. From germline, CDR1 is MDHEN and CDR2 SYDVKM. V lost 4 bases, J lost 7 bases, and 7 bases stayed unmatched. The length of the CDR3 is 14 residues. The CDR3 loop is CASSSAGQWNTIYF. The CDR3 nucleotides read TGTGCCAGCAGTTCGGCGGGACAGTGGAACACCATATATTTT.